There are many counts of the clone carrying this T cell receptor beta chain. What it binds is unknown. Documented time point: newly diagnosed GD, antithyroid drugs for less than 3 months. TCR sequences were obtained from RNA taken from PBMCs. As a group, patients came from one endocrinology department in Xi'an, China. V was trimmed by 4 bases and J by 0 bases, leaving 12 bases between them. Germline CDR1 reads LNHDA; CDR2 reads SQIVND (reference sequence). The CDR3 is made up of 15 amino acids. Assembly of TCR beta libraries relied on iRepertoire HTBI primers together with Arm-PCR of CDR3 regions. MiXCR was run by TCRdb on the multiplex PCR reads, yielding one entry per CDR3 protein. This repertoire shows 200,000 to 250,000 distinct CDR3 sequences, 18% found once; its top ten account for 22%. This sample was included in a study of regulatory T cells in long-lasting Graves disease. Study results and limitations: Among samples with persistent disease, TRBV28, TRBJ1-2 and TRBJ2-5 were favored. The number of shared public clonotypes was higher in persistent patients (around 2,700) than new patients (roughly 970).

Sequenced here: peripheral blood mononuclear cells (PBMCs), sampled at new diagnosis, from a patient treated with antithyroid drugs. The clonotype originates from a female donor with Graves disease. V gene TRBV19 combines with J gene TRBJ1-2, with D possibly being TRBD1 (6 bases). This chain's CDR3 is CASSRPTGTNYGYTF. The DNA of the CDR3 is TGTGCCAGTAGTAGACCGACAGGTACTAACTATGGCTACACCTTC.